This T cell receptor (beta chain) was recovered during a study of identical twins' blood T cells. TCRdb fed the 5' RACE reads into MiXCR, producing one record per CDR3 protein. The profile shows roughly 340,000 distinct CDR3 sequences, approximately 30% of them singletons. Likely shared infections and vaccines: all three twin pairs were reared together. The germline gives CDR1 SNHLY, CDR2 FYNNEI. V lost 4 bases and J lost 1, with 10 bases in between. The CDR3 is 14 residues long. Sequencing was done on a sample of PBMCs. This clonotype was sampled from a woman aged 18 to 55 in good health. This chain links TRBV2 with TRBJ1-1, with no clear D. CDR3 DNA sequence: TGTGCCAGCAGTGTCTCCCACAGGAACACTGAAGCTTTCTTT. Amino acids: CASSVSHRNTEAFF.